This T cell receptor beta chain was captured by sequencing in a study of T-cell reconstitution after alpha-beta-depleted transplantation in children. Unique molecular identifiers featured in how the TCRbeta library was prepared. MiXCR was run by TCRdb on the PCR reads, yielding one entry per CDR3 protein. The sample contains around 680,000 distinct CDR3 sequences, 16% of which appear only once. The CDR3 spans 15 residues. Per the germline V gene, CDR1 is MNHEY and CDR2 is SVGAGI. Trimming removed 0 bases from V and 1 base from J, with 9 bases in between. The TCR comes from a human donor who donated a stem cell graft to a child with acute myeloid leukemia. The V and J genes are TRBV6-5 and TRBJ1-1; D gene ambiguous. Here the sequenced sample was PBMCs from the stem cell graft donor, taken from the stem cell graft. In DNA form, the CDR3 reads TGTGCCAGCAGTTACTCCGGCAGAGAGAACACTGAAGCTTTCTTT. This sequence encodes CASSYSGRENTEAFF.